The 20 T cell receptor beta chains below come from one sample, sequenced in a study of STAT5B mutations in CD4+ large granular lymphocyte leukemia. Produced via immunoSEQ multiplex PCR; TCRdb's table is partial and in-frame only. The table has over 35,000 clones, approximately 84% seen once. Sequenced sample: CD4+ T cells from blood buffy coats. The receptor set was obtained from a human donor in good health.

V is TRBV10-2 and J is TRBJ2-1; 12 bases align to TRBD2. The V gene end was trimmed by 7 bases and the J gene end by 3 bases; junction bases not matched to a gene: 7. Germline V gene data show CDR1 as WSHSY and CDR2 as SAAADI. The CDR3 is 16 amino acids. The CDR3 spells CASTLAGGLYYNEQFF. In DNA, the CDR3 is TGCGCCAGCACCCTAGCGGGAGGGCTTTACTACAATGAGCAGTTCTTC.

The chain is built from TRBV2 and TRBJ2-1; 7 nucleotides agree with TRBD2. The CDR3 sequence is 14 residues long. CDR1 and CDR2 (germline): SNHLY, FYNNEI. V lost 3 bases and J lost 7; bases outside the gene matches: 6. CDR3 region: CASSERRERNEQFF. CDR3 nucleotides: TGTGCCAGCAGTGAGAGGCGGGAGAGGAATGAGCAGTTCTTC.

This sequence joins TRBV7-2 and TRBJ2-5, with a tentative D call TRBD1 (5 bases). V gave up 5 bases and J gave up 2 bases, with 6 bases separating them. The V gene's germline CDR1 is SGHTA and CDR2 FQGNSA. The CDR3 extends over 12 amino acids. The CDR3, as DNA: TGTGCCAGCAGCAGGGGTCAAGAGACCCAGTACTTC. Translated, it gives CASSRGQETQYF. Full variable domain (remainder filled in from reference TRBV7-2 and TRBJ2-5): GAGVSQSPSNKVTEKGKDVELRCDPISGHTALYWYRQSLGQGLEFLIYFQGNSAPDKSGLPSDRFSAERTGGSVSTLTIQRTQQEDSAVYLCASSRGQETQYFGPGTRLLVL.

This rearrangement joins TRBV6-5 to TRBJ1-3; D uncertain. The germline V gene encodes CDR1 MNHEY and CDR2 SVGAGI. V was cut by 6 bases and J by 0 bases, with 6 bases left in between. The CDR3 length is 13 residues. The CDR3 region is CASRSSSGNTIYF. CDR3 in DNA: TGTGCCAGCAGGTCCAGCTCTGGAAACACCATATATTTT.

CDR3 in DNA: TGTGCCAGCTCACCCCAACAGGGTAACGATTCACCCCTCCACTTT. Protein sequence: CASSPQQGNDSPLHF. The V and J genes are TRBV18 and TRBJ1-6; TRBD1 might be the D (6 bases). The CDR3 is made up of 15 amino acids. The germline V gene has CDR1 KGHSH and CDR2 LQKENI. V gave up 3 bases and J gave up 8 bases, with 14 bases separating them.

Comments on this clone: A junction boundary mismatches the germline segment, possibly from a read error. The J gene is TRBJ2-5, the V gene TRBV6-1; D may be TRBD1 (5 bases). This CDR3 is 13 amino acids long. Per germline, CDR1 MNHNS and CDR2 SASEGT. The CDR3 region is CAGSEDSLWAQYF. The CDR3 region has the DNA TGTGCCGGCAGTGAAGACAGCCTTTGGGCCCAGTACTTC.

This sequence joins TRBV11-1 and TRBJ2-1; D uncertain. Germline assignment: CDR1 SGHAT and CDR2 FQDESV (reference sequence). V lost 2 bases to trimming and J lost 5 bases, with 10 bases between them. CDR3 length: 14 amino acids. The CDR3 here is CASSLRQINNEQFF. CDR3 sequence (DNA): TGTGCCAGCAGCTTACGCCAGATAAACAATGAGCAGTTCTTC.

The V gene is TRBV10-2, the J gene TRBJ1-2; D is ambiguous. V was trimmed by 3 bases and J by 0 bases, leaving 5 bases between them. Germline CDR1 is WSHSY and CDR2 is SAAADI. The CDR3 covers 13 residues. The DNA for the CDR3 is TGCGCCAGCAGTGATCACACTAACTATGGCTACACCTTC. Translating gives CASSDHTNYGYTF.

This chain links TRBV7-9 with TRBJ2-1; 8 bases line up with TRBD2. The CDR3 contains 15 residues. Germline values: CDR1 SEHNR, CDR2 FQNEAQ (reference sequence). With V trimmed by 5 bases and J by 0 bases, 3 bases remained unmatched. The CDR3 is CASSPTSGSYNEQFF. DNA for the CDR3: TGTGCCAGCAGCCCCACTAGCGGCTCCTACAATGAGCAGTTCTTC. The full variable domain, its missing parts supplied by reference TRBV7-9 and TRBJ2-1, is DTGVSQNPRHKITKRGQNVTFRCDPISEHNRLYWYRQTLGQGPEFLTYFQNEAQLEKSRLLSDRFSAERPKGSFSTLEIQRTEQGDSAMYLCASSPTSGSYNEQFFGPGTRLTVL.

This chain links TRBV5-1 with TRBJ1-4; D is perhaps TRBD1 (5 bases). Germline V lookup: CDR1 SGHRS, CDR2 YFSETQ. Trimming took off 0 bases at V and 8 bases at J, with 14 bases between the two ends. The CDR3 covers 15 residues. CDR3 coding DNA: TGCGCCAGCAGCTTGGAAGGGGCGGATGCGGAAAAACTGTTTTTT. This sequence encodes CASSLEGADAEKLFF.

This clone was recorded only once. This chain connects TRBV4-2 to TRBJ1-1, with D tentatively TRBD1 (5 bases). Trimming removed 0 bases at V and 2 bases at J, with 13 bases between. This CDR3 is built from 16 residues. Germline V gives CDR1 LGHNA, CDR2 YNFKEQ. The CDR3 protein is CASSQDMQGINTEAFF. Here the CDR3 DNA reads TGTGCCAGCAGCCAAGATATGCAGGGAATAAACACTGAAGCTTTCTTT.

This chain connects TRBV9 to TRBJ1-6; no clear D gene. Germline V CDR1 and CDR2: SGDLS, YYNGEE. Trimming left V 5 bases short and J 9 bases short, with 9 bases between. The CDR3 totals 12 residues. The CDR3, as DNA: TGTGCCAGCAGTGAAGATCGTTCACCCCTCCACTTT. Residues: CASSEDRSPLHF.

In nucleotides, the CDR3 is TGTGCCAGCAGCTTTGGGGGTTGGGACACTGAAGCTTTCTTT. Its translation is CASSFGGWDTEAFF. The V call is TRBV11-1, the J call TRBJ1-1, with D possibly being TRBD1 (5 bases). Trimming left V 3 bases short and J 3 bases short, with 11 bases between. The V gene's germline CDR1 is SGHAT and CDR2 FQDESV (reference sequence). The CDR3 is made up of 14 amino acids.

The chain employs TRBV7-9 and TRBJ1-4; D not certain. Trimming took off 5 bases at V and 4 bases at J, with 11 bases between the two ends. Germline V CDR1 and CDR2: SEHNR, FQNEAQ (reference sequence). The CDR3 consists of 14 residues. CDR3: CASSRLGSNEKLFF. CDR3 coding DNA: TGTGCCAGCAGCCGACTGGGGAGTAATGAAAAACTGTTTTTT.

The V call is TRBV4-3, the J call TRBJ2-7; 7 nucleotides agree with TRBD1. The V segment lost 0 bases and the J segment 2 bases; nucleotides outside the gene matches: 4. CDR3 size: 15 residues. CDR1 is LGHNA, CDR2 YSLEER, per germline. The CDR3 nucleotides are TGCGCCAGCAGCCAAGAGGGACAGTACACCTACGAGCAGTACTTC. This encodes CASSQEGQYTYEQYF.

The chain couples TRBV5-1 to TRBJ1-2; 8 bases are shared with TRBD1. This CDR3 comprises 14 residues. Germline CDR1 and CDR2: SGHRS and YFSETQ. The V segment lost 4 bases and the J segment 6 bases; nucleotides outside the gene matches: 8. As DNA, the CDR3 is TGCGCCAGCAGCCCAGTCGCAGGGGGCCATGGCTACACCTTC. Translation gives CASSPVAGGHGYTF.

The rearrangement uses TRBV6-5 and TRBJ2-1; TRBD2 might be the D (6 bases). Germline CDR1 MNHEY, CDR2 SVGAGI. V was shortened by 4 bases and J by 3 bases, with 13 bases between the two germline ends. This CDR3 contains 15 residues. CDR3 nucleotide sequence: TGTGCCAGCAGTTTCTCGTCTAGCGACTACAATGAGCAGTTCTTC. It specifies CASSFSSSDYNEQFF.

J is TRBJ1-2 and V is TRBV30; D not certain. The V gene lost 0 bases and the J gene lost 2 bases, with 13 bases spanning the gap. The CDR3 is 15 residues long. Germline CDR1 and CDR2: GTSNPN and SVGIG (reference sequence). CDR3 sequence (DNA): TGTGCCTGGAGTGTACGCCCATTGGGGAACTATGGCTACACCTTC. Translation: CAWSVRPLGNYGYTF.

The table lists this clone with a count of one. The chain recombines TRBV30 with TRBJ1-3, with 8 bases fitting TRBD1. Germline values: CDR1 GTSNPN, CDR2 SVGIG (reference sequence). CDR3 length equals 17 residues. The V segment lost 7 bases and the J segment 0 bases; nucleotides outside the gene matches: 14. In DNA, the CDR3 is TGTGCCTTTTCGACCACTCGGACAGGGCTCTCTGGAAACACCATATATTTT. It is translated as CAFSTTRTGLSGNTIYF.

This clone was detected a few times. The V call is TRBV6-4, the J call TRBJ2-7; 11 positions agree with TRBD2. CDR1 is MRHNA and CDR2 is SNTAGT in the germline V gene. This CDR3 is built from 15 residues. After removal of 2 bases from V and 5 bases from J, the junction contained 5 bases not matched to a gene. The CDR3 bases are TGTGCCAGCAGTGACAGAGGGACTAGCGGAGACGAGCAGTACTTC. Translating it yields CASSDRGTSGDEQYF.